This T cell receptor beta chain was sequenced during a study of cytomegalovirus exposure and HLA in healthy donors. The germline V gene has CDR1 SGHTA and CDR2 FQGNSA. With 0 bases clipped from V and 1 base from J, the junction kept 10 bases outside the gene matches. CDR3 size: 19 residues. Clones were read by immunoSEQ multiplex PCR, and TCRdb kept only the in-frame ones, dropping some. The table records roughly 57,000 clones, 93% of them present only once. V and J are TRBV7-2 and TRBJ2-5; 11 positions match TRBD2. This TCR derives from a young woman in good health and CMV-seropositive. Source material: PBMCs. The CDR3 nucleotides read TGTGCCAGCAGCTTAGCCCCTCCTCTAGCGGGGGGCCTCCAAGAGACCCAGTACTTC. Translating it yields CASSLAPPLAGGLQETQYF.